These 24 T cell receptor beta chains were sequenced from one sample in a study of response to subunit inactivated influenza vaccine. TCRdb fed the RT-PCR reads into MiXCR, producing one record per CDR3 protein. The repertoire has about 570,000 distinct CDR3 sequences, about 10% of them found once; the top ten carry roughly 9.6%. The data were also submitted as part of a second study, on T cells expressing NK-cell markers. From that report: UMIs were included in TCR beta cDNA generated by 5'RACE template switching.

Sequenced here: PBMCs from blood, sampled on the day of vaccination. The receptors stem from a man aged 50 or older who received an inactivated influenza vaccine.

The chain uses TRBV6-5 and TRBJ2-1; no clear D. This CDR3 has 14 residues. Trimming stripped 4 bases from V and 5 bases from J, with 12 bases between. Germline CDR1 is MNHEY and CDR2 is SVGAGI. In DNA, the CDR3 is TGTGCCAGCAGTTTAAAAACCGGCGACAATGAGCAGTTCTTC. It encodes CASSLKTGDNEQFF.

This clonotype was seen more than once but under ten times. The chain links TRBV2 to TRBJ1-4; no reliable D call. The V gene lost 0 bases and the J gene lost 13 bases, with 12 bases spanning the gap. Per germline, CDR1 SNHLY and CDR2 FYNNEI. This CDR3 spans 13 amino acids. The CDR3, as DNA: TGTGCCAGCAGTGAAGCAGCTCCTTACCTACTGTTTTTT. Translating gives CASSEAAPYLLFF.

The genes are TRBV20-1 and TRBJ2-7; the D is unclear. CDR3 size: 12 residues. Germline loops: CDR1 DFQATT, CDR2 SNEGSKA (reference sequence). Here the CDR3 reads CSASGLAYEQYF. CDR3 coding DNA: TGCAGCGCATCTGGGCTAGCCTACGAGCAGTACTTC.

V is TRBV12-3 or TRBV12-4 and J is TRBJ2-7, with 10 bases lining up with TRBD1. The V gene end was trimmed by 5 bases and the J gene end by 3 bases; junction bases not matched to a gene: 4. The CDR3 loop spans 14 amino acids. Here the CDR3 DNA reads TGTGCCAGCAGTGTGGGACAGGGGATCTACGAGCAGTACTTC. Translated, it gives CASSVGQGIYEQYF.

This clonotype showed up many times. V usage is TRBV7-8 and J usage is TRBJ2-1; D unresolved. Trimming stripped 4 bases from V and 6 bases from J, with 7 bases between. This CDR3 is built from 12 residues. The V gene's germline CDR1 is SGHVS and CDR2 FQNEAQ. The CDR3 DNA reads TGTGCCAGCAGCTCTGGAAGCAATGAGCAGTTCTTC. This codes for CASSSGSNEQFF.

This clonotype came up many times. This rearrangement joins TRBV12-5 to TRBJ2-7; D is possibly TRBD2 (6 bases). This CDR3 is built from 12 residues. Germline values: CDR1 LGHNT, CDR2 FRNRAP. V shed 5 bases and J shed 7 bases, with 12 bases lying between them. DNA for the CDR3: TGTGCTAGTGGTCCTAGCGATAGAGAGCAGTACTTC. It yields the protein CASGPSDREQYF. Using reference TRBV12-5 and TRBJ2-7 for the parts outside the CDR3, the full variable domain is DARVTQTPRHKVTEMGQEVTMRCQPILGHNTVFWYRQTMMQGLELLAYFRNRAPLDDSGMPKDRFSAEMPDATLATLKIQPSEPRDSAVYFCASGPSDREQYFGPGTRLTVT.

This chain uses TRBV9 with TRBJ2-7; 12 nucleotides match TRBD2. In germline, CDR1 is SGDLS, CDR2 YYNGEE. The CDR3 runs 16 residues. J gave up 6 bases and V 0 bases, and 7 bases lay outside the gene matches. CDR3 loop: CASSVGASGGAREQYF. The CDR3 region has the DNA TGTGCCAGCAGCGTAGGGGCTAGCGGGGGGGCCCGCGAGCAGTACTTC.

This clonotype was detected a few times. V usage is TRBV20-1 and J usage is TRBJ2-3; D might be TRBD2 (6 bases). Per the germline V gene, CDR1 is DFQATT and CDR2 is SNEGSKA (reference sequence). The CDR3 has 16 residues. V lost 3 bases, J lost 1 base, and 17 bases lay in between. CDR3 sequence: CSASSRLPGGTDTQYF. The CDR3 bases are TGCAGTGCTAGCTCGCGGTTGCCGGGGGGCACAGATACGCAGTATTTT.

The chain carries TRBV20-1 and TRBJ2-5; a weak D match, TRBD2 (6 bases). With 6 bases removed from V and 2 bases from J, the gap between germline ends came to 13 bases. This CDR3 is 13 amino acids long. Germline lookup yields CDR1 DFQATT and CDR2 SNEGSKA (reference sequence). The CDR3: CSARSGAQETQYF. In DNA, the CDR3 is TGCAGTGCCCGTAGCGGTGCGCAAGAGACCCAGTACTTC.

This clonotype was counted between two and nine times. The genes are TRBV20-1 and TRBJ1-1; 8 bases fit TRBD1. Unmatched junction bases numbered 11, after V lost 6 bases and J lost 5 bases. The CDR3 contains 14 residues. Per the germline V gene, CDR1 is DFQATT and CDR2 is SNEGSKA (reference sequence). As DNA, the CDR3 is TGCAGTGCCACGTTTACAGGGGGAACGACTGAAGCTTTCTTT. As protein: CSATFTGGTTEAFF.

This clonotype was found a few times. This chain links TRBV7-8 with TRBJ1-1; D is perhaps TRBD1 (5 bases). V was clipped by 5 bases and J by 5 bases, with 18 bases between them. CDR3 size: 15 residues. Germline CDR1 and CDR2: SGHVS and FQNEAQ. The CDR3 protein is CASSRTGVLGTEAFF. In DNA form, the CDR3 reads TGTGCCAGCAGCAGGACGGGGGTTTTGGGAACTGAAGCTTTCTTT.

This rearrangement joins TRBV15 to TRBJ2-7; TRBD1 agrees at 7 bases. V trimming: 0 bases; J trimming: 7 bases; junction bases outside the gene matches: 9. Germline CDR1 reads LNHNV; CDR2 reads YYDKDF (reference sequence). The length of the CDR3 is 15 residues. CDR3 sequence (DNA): TGTGCCACCAGCAGAGAGACAGGGACCCTGGGGGAGCAGTACTTC. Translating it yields CATSRETGTLGEQYF.

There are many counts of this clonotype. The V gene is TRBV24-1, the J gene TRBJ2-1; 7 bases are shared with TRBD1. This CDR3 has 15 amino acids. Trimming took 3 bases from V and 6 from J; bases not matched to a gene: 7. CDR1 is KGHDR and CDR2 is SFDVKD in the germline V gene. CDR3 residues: CATSDKGASFNEQFF. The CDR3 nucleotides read TGTGCCACCAGTGATAAGGGGGCGAGCTTCAATGAGCAGTTCTTC.

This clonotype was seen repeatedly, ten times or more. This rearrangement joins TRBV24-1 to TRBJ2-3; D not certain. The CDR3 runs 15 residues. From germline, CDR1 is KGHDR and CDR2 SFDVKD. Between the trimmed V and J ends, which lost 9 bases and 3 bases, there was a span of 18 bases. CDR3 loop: CATGTAVERTDTQYF. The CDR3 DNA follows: TGTGCCACCGGAACGGCGGTTGAAAGGACAGATACGCAGTATTTT.

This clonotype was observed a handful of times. The chain's CDR3 is CASSLEVTTNRELFF. CDR3 DNA sequence: TGTGCCAGCAGCTTAGAGGTGACTACTAACCGGGAGCTGTTTTTT. The genes are TRBV7-2 and TRBJ2-2; tentatively, D is TRBD2 (5 bases). Germline CDR1 SGHTA, CDR2 FQGNSA. This CDR3 is 15 amino acids long. Trimming cost V 1 base and J 9 bases, with 15 bases left between them.

CDR3 in DNA: TGCAGTGCACCTCTGGAGGGCAGACGTAATTCACCCCTCCACTTT. Protein sequence: CSAPLEGRRNSPLHF. The genes are TRBV20-1 and TRBJ1-6; D not resolved. Trimming left V 6 bases short and J 6 bases short, with 18 bases between. The CDR3 spans 15 residues. CDR1 DFQATT and CDR2 SNEGSKA come from the germline V gene (reference sequence).

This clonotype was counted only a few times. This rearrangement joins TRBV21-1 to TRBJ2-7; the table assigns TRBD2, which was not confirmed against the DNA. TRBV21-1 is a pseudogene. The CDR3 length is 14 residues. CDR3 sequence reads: CASSYTVAFPEQYF. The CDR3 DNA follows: TGTGCCAGCAGCTATACGGTCGCCTTCCCCGAGCAGTACTTC.

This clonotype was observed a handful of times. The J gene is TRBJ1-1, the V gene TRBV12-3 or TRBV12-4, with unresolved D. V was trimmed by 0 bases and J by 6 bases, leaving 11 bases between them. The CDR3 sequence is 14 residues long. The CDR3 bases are TGTGCCAGCAGTTTAGCAGGTACTTTCGCTGAAGCTTTCTTT. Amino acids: CASSLAGTFAEAFF.

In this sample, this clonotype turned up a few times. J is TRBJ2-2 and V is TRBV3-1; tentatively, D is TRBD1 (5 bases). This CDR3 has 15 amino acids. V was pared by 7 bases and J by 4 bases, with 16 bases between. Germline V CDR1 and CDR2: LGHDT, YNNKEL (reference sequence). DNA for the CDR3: TGTGCCAGCACCCCCCGGGTAGGGGTCACCGGGGAGCTGTTTTTT. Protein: CASTPRVGVTGELFF.

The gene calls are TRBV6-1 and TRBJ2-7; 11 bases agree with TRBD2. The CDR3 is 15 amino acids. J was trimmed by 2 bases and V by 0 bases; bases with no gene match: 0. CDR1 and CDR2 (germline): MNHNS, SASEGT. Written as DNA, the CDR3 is TGTGCCAGCAGTGAAGCGACTAGCGGGGCCTACGAGCAGTACTTC. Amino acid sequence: CASSEATSGAYEQYF.

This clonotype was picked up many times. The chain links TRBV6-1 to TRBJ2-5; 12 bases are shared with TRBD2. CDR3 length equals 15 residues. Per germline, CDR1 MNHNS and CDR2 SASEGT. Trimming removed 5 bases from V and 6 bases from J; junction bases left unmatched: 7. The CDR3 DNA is TGTGCCAGCAGTCGACTAGCGGGGGAGAGGAAGACCCAGTACTTC. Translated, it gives CASSRLAGERKTQYF.

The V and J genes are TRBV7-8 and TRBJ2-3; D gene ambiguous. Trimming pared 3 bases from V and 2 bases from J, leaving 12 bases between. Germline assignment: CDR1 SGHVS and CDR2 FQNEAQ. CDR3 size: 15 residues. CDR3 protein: CASSFRLVHTDTQYF. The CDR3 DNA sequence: TGTGCCAGCAGCTTTCGACTGGTCCACACAGATACGCAGTATTTT.

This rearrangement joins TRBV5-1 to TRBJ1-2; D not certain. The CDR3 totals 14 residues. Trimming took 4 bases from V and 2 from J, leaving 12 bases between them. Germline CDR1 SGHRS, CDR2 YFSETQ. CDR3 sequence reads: CASSPGGTNYGYTF. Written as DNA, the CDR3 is TGCGCCAGCAGCCCCGGAGGAACAAACTATGGCTACACCTTC.

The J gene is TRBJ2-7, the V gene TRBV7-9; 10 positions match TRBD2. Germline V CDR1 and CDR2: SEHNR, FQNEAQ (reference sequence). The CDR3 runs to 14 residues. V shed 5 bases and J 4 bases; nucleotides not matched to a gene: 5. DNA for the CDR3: TGTGCCAGCAGCCCTAGCGGGAGTCTTTACGAGCAGTACTTC. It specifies CASSPSGSLYEQYF.